What follows is one T cell receptor (beta chain) and its context. Its antigen is not known. The sample originates from a study of T cell responses to AZD1222 COVID-19 vaccine. Whole-study findings and limits: Clonal diversity was possibly underestimated, and white British individuals and females predominated among donors. Vaccine-associated CD4 TCRs ranged over spike, dominating at 160-218 and 743-854. Baseline serostatus was positive in only a handful of AZD1222 recipients. Reportedly, close to half of spike-specific TCRs are directed against unmutated variant regions.

Profiled with immunoSEQ multiplex PCR; TCRdb holds only in-frame clones, not every one. Of about 54,000 clones in the sample, 86% are singletons; the top ten hold 6% to 7.5%. This TCR was sampled from an adult who received the AZD1222 COVID-19 vaccine. The sequencing used peripheral blood, collected 28 days after the second AZD1222 dose.

The CDR3 here is CASSRGLAGPYNEQFF. The CDR3, as DNA: TGCGCCAGCAGCCGAGGACTAGCGGGACCTTACAATGAGCAGTTCTTC. The chain is built from TRBV5-1 and TRBJ2-1; TRBD2 matches at 12 bases. The CDR3 spans 16 residues. V dropped 4 bases and J dropped 4; count of bases not matched to a gene: 6. CDR1 SGHRS and CDR2 YFSETQ come from the germline V gene.